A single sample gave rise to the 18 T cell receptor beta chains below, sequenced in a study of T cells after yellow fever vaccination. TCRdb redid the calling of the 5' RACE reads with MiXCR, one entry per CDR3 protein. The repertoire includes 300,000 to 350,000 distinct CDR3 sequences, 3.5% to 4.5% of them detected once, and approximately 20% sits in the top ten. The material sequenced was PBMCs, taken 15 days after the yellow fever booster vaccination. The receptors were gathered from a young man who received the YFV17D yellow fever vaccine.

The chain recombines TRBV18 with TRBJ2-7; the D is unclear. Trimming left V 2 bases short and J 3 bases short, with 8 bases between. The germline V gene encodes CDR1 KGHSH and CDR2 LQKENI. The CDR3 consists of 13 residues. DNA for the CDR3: TGTGCCAGCTCACCAAGGAACAGCTACGAGCAGTACTTC. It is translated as CASSPRNSYEQYF.

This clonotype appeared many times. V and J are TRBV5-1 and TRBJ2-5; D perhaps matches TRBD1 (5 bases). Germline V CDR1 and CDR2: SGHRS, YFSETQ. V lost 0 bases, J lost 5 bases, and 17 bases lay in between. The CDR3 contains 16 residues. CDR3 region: CASSLGGGGRVETQYF. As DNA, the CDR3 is TGCGCCAGCAGCTTGGGGGGCGGCGGCCGGGTTGAGACCCAGTACTTC.

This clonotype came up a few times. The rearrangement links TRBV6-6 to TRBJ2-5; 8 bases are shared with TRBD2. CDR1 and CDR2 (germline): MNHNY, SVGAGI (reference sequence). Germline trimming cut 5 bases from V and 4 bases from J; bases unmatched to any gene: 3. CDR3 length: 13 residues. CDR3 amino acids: CASSNSGAETQYF. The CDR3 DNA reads TGTGCCAGCAGTAATAGCGGGGCAGAGACCCAGTACTTC.

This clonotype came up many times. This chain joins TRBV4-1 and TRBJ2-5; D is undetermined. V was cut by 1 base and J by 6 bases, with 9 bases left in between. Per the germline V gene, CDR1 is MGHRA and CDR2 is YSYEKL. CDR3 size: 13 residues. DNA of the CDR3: TGCGCCAGCAGCCAAGTAGGTCGGAAGACCCAGTACTTC. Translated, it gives CASSQVGRKTQYF.

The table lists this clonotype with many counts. The chain's CDR3 is CASSAQGYEQYF. CDR3 sequence (DNA): TGTGCCAGCAGCGCCCAGGGCTACGAGCAGTACTTC. The chain links TRBV7-2 to TRBJ2-7, with D perhaps TRBD1 (5 bases). Deletions cut 5 bases from V and 3 bases from J, with 8 bases between. Per the germline V gene, CDR1 is SGHTA and CDR2 is FQGNSA. The CDR3 length is 12 residues.

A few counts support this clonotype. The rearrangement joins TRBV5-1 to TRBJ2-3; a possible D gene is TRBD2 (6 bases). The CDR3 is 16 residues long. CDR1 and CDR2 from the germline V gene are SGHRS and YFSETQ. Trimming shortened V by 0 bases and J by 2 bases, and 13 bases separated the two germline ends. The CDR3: CASSLAVAGSTDTQYF. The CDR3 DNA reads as TGCGCCAGCAGCTTGGCAGTGGCGGGGTCCACAGATACGCAGTATTTT.

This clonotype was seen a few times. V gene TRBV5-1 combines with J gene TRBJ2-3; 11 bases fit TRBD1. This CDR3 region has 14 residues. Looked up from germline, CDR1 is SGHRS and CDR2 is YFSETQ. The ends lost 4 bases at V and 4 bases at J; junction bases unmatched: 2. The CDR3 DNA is TGCGCCAGCAGCGCGGGACAGGGGGCAGATACGCAGTATTTT. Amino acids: CASSAGQGADTQYF.

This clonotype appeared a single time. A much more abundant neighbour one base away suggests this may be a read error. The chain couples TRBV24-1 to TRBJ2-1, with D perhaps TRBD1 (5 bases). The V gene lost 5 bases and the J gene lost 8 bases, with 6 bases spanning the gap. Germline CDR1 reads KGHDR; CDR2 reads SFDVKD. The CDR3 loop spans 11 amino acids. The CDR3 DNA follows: TGTGCCACCAGTGCCAGGGATGAGCAGTTCTTC. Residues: CATSARDEQFF.

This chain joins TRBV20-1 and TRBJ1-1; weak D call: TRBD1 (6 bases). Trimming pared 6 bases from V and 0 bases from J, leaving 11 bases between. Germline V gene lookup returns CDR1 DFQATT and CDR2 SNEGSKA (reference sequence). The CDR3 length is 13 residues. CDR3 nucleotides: TGCAGTGCCAGGACAGATATGAACACTGAAGCTTTCTTT. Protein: CSARTDMNTEAFF.

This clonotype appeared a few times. The CDR3 sequence is CASSLSGGAPSGANVLTF. Written as DNA, the CDR3 is TGTGCCAGCAGCCTATCAGGGGGCGCCCCTTCTGGGGCCAACGTCCTGACTTTC. The J gene is TRBJ2-6, the V gene TRBV5-5, with 8 bases fitting TRBD1. V lost 4 bases and J lost 1; bases outside the gene matches: 10. The CDR3 loop spans 18 amino acids. The germline V gene encodes CDR1 SGHKS and CDR2 YYEKEE (reference sequence).

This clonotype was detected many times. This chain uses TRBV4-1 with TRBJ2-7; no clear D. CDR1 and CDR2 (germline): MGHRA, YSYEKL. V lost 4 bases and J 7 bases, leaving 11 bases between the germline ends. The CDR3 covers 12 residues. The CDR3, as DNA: TGCGCCAGCAGCCGTATACCCGGGGAGCAGTACTTC. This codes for CASSRIPGEQYF.

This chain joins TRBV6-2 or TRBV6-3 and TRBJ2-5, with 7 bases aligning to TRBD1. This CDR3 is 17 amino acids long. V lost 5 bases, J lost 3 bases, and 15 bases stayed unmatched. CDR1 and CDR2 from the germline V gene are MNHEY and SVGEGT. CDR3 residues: CASSGNGTVLWEETQYF. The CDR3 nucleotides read TGTGCCAGCAGTGGAAATGGGACAGTTTTATGGGAAGAGACCCAGTACTTC.

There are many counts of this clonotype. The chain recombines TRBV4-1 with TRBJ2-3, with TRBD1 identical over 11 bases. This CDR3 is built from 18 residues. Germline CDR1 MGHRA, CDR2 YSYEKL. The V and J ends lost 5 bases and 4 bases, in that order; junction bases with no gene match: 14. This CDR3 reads CASSKDQWTGGKSDTQYF. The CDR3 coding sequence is TGCGCCAGCAGCAAGGACCAATGGACAGGGGGCAAGTCAGATACGCAGTATTTT.

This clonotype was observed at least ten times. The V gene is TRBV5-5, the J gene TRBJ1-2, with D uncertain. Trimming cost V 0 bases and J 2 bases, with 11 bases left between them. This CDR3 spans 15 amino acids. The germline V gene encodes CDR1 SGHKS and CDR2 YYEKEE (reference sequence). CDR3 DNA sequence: TGTGCCAGCAGCTTGGGGTATGGAGACAACTATGGCTACACCTTC. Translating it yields CASSLGYGDNYGYTF.

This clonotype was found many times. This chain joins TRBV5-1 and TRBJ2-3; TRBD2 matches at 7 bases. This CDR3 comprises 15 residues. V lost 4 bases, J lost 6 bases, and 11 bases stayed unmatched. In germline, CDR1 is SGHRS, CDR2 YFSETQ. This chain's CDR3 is CASSKRTPGGDTQYF. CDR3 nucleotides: TGCGCCAGCAGCAAACGGACGCCCGGGGGGGATACGCAGTATTTT.

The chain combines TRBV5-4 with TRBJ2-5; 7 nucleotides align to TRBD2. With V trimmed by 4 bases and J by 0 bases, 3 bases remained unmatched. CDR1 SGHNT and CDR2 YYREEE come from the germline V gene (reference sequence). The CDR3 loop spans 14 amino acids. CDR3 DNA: TGTGCCAGCAGCCCTACTAGCGACCAAGAGACCCAGTACTTC. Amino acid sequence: CASSPTSDQETQYF.

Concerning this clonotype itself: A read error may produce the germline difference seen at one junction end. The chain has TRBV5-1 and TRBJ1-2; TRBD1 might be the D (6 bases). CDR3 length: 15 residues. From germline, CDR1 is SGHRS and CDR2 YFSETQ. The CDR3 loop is CASSLMQGSNHGYTF. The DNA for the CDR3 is TGCGCCAGCAGCTTGATGCAGGGGTCTAACCATGGCTACACCTTC.

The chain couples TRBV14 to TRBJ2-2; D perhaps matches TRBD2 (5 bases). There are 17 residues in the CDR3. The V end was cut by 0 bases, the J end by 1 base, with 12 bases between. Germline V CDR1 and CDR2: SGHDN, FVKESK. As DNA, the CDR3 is TGTGCCAGCAGCCAAGATCGGACTCGGGAGAACACCGGGGAGCTGTTTTTT. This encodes CASSQDRTRENTGELFF.